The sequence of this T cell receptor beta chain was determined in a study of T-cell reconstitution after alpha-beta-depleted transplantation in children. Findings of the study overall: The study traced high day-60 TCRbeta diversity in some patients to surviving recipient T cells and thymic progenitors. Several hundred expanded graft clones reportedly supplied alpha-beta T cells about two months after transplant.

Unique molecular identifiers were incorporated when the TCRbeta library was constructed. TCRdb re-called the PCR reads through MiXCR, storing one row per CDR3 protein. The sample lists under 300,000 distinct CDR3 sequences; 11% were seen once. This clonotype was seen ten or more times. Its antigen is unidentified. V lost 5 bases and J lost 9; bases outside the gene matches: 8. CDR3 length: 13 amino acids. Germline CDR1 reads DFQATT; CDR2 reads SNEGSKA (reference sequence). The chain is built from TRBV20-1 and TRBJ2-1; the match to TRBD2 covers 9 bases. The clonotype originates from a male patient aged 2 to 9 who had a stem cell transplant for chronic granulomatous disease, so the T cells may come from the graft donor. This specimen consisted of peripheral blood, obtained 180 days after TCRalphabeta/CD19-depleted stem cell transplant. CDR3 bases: TGCAGTGCTCGCCAGCGGGGGGCTCGTGAGCAGTTCTTC. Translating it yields CSARQRGAREQFF.